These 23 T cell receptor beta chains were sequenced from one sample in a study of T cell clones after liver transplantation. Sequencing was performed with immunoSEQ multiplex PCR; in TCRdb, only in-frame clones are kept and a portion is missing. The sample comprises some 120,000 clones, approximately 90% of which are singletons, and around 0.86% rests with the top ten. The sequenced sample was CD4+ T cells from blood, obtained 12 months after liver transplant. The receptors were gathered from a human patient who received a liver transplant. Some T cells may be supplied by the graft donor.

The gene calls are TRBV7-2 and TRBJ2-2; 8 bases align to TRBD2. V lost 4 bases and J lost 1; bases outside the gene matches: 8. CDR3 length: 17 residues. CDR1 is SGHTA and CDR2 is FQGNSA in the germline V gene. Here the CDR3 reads CASSSTYRGGNTGELFF. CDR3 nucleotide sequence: TGTGCCAGCAGCTCCACCTACCGGGGGGGGAACACCGGGGAGCTGTTTTTT.

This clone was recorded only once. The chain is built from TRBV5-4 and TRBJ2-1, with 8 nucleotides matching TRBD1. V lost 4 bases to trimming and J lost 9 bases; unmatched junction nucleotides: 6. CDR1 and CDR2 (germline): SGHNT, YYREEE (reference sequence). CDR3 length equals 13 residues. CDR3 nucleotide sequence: TGTGCCAGCAGCCGACAGGGGAACTTTGAGCAGTTCTTC. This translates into CASSRQGNFEQFF.

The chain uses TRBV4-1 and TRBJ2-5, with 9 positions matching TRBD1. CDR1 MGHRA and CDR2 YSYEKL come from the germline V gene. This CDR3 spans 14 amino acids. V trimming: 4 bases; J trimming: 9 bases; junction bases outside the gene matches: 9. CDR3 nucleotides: TGCGCCAGCAGCCCAACTGGACAGGGGCTGGCCCAGTACTTC. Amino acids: CASSPTGQGLAQYF.

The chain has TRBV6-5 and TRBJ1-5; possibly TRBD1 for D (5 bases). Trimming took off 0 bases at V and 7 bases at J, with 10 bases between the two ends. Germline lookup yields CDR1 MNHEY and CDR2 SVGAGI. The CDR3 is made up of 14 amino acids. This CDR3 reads CASSYSMGGQPQHF. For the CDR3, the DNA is TGTGCCAGCAGTTACTCGATGGGGGGGCAGCCCCAGCATTTT.

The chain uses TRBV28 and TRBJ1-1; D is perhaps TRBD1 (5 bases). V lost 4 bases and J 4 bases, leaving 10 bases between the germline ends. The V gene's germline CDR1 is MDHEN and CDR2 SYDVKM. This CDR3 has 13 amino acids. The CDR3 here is CASSSLGVTEAFF. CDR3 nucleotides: TGTGCCAGCAGTTCCTTAGGGGTCACTGAAGCTTTCTTT.

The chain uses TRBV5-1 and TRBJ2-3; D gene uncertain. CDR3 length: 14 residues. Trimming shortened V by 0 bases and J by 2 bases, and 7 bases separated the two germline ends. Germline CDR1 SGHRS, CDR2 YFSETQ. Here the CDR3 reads CASSLGQPTDTQYF. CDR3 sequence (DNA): TGCGCCAGCAGCTTGGGGCAGCCCACAGATACGCAGTATTTT.

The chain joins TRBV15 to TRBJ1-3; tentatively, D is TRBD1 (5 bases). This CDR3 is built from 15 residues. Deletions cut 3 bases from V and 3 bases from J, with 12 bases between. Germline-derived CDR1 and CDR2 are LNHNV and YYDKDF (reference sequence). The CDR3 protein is CATSREGGHGNTIYF. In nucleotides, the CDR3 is TGTGCCACCAGCAGGGAGGGTGGACATGGAAACACCATATATTTT.

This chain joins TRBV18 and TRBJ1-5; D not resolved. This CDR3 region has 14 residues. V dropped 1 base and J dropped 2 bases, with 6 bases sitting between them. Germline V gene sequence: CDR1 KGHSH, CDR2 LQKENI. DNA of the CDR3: TGTGCCAGCTCACCACGCTCTGGCAATCAGCCCCAGCATTTT. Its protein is CASSPRSGNQPQHF. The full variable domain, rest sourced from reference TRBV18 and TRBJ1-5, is NAGVMQNPRHLVRRRGQEARLRCSPMKGHSHVYWYRQLPEEGLKFMVYLQKENIIDESGMPKERFSAEFPKEGPSILRIQQVVRGDSAAYFCASSPRSGNQPQHFGDGTRLSIL.

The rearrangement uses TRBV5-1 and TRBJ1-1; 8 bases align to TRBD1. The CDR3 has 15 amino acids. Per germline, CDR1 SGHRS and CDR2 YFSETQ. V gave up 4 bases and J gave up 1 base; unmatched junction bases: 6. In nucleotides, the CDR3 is TGCGCCAGCAGCGTACGACAGGGGCGGAACACTGAAGCTTTCTTT. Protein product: CASSVRQGRNTEAFF.

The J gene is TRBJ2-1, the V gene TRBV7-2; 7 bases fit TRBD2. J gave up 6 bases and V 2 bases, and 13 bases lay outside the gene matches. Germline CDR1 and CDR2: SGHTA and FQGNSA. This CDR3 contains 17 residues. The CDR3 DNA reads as TGTGCCAGCAGCTTAAGATTGCTTGGTCTAGCGGCCAATGAGCAGTTCTTC. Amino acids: CASSLRLLGLAANEQFF.

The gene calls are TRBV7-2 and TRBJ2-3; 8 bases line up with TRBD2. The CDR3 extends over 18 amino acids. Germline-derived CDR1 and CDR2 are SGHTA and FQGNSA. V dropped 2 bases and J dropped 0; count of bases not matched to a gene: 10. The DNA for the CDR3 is TGTGCCAGCAGCTTAATGGTAGCGGGGATTTCTAGCACAGATACGCAGTATTTT. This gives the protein CASSLMVAGISSTDTQYF. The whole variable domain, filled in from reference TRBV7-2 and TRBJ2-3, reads GAGVSQSPSNKVTEKGKDVELRCDPISGHTALYWYRQSLGQGLEFLIYFQGNSAPDKSGLPSDRFSAERTGGSVSTLTIQRTQQEDSAVYLCASSLMVAGISSTDTQYFGPGTRLTVL.

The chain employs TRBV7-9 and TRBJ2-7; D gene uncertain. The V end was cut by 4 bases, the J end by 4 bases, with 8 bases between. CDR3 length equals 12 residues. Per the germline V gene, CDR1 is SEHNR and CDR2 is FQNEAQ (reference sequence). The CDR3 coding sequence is TGTGCCAGCAGCTCAGGAATTTACGAGCAGTACTTC. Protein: CASSSGIYEQYF.

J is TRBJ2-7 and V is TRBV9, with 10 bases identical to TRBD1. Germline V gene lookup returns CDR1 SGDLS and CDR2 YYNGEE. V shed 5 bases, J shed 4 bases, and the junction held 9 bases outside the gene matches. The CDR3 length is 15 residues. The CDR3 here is CASSVSGTGVYEQYF. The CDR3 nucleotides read TGTGCCAGCAGTGTGTCGGGGACAGGGGTTTACGAGCAGTACTTC.

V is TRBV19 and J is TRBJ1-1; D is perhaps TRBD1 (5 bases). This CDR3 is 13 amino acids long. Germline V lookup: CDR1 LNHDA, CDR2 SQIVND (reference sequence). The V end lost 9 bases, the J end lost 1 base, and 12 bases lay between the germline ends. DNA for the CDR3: TGTGCCAGCGAACAGGTCTCGAACACTGAAGCTTTCTTT. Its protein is CASEQVSNTEAFF.

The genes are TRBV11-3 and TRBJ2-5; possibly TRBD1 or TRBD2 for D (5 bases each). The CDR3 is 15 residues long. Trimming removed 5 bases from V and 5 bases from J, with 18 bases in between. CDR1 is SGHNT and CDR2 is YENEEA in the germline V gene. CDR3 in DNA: TGTGCCAGCAGCATGGGTTTGGGGGTCGTGGAGACCCAGTACTTC. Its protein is CASSMGLGVVETQYF. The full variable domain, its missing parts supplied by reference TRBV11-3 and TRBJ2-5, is EAGVVQSPRYKIIEKKQPVAFWCNPISGHNTLYWYLQNLGQGPELLIRYENEEAVDDSQLPKDRFSAERLKGVDSTLKIQPAELGDSAVYLCASSMGLGVVETQYFGPGTRLLVL.

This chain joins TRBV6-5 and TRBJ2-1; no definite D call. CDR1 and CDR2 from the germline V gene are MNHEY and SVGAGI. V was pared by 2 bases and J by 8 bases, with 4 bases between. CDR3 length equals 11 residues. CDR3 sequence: CASSYIDEQFF. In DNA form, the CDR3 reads TGTGCCAGCAGTTACATCGATGAGCAGTTCTTC.

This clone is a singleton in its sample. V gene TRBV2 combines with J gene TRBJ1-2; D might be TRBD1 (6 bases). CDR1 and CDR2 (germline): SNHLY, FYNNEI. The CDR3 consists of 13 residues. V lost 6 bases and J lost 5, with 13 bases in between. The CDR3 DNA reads TGTGCCAGCAGACCAAGGGGGACTTATGGCTACACCTTC. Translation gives CASRPRGTYGYTF.

CDR3 sequence reads: CASSLSGASANGYTF. CDR3 in DNA: TGTGCCAGCAGCCTCTCGGGGGCATCGGCTAATGGCTACACCTTC. V and J are TRBV7-2 and TRBJ1-2; TRBD1 is a possible D gene (6 bases). The V gene's germline CDR1 is SGHTA and CDR2 FQGNSA. This CDR3 contains 15 residues. Trimming took off 5 bases at V and 6 bases at J, with 19 bases between the two ends.

Written as DNA, the CDR3 is TGTGCCTGGAGTGTACGGTACAGGGATGGCTACACCTTC. As protein: CAWSVRYRDGYTF. The chain employs TRBV30 and TRBJ1-2; possible D gene TRBD1, 6 bases. Germline V gene sequence: CDR1 GTSNPN, CDR2 SVGIG (reference sequence). The CDR3 runs 13 residues. V lost 0 bases, J lost 6 bases, and 11 bases lay in between.

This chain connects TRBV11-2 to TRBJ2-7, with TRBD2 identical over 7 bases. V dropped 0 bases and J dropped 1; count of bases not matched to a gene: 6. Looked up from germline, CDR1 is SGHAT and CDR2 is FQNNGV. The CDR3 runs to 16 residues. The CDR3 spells CASSLEAGASSYEQYF. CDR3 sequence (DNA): TGTGCCAGCAGCTTAGAGGCGGGAGCAAGTTCCTACGAGCAGTACTTC.

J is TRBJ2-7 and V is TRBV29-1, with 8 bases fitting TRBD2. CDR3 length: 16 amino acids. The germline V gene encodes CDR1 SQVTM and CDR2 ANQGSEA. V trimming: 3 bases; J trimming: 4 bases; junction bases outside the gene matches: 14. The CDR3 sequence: CSVDLGGSTGGYEQYF. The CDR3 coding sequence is TGCAGCGTTGACTTGGGGGGTTCGACGGGAGGGTACGAGCAGTACTTC.

The DNA for the CDR3 is TGTGCCAGCAGCCGACTAGCCGGCTCCTACGAGCAGTACTTC. This sequence encodes CASSRLAGSYEQYF. The chain combines TRBV11-3 with TRBJ2-7, with 7 nucleotides matching TRBD2. The CDR3 consists of 14 residues. Germline V CDR1 and CDR2: SGHNT, YENEEA. V lost 5 bases to trimming and J lost 0 bases; unmatched junction nucleotides: 4.

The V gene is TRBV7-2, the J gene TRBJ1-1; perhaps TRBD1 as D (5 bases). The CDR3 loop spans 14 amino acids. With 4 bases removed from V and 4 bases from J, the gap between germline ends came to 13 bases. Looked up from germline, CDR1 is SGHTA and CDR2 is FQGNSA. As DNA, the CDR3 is TGTGCCAGCAGCTCCACGGCGGGGACCACTGAAGCTTTCTTT. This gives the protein CASSSTAGTTEAFF.